Reported below is one T cell receptor beta chain. What it binds is unknown. Sequenced by immunoSEQ multiplex PCR; TCRdb stores in-frame clones only, minus some. In the table there are tens of thousands of clones, 75% to 85% of which are singletons. The data are from a study of T cell responses to AZD1222 COVID-19 vaccine. This CDR3 is 12 amino acids long. Germline lookup yields CDR1 MGHDK and CDR2 SYGVNS. Notes on the study in general: Close to half of all spike-specific TCRs reportedly target regions of the variants that are unmutated.

The source was peripheral blood, collected on day 0 of AZD1222 vaccination. The clonotype was recovered from an adult in good health. The V and J genes are TRBV25-1 and TRBJ2-7; 7 bases agree with TRBD1. This CDR3 is CASSEYQPTGKV. The CDR3 DNA sequence: TGTGCCAGCAGTGAATATCAACCGACAGGGAAGGTC.